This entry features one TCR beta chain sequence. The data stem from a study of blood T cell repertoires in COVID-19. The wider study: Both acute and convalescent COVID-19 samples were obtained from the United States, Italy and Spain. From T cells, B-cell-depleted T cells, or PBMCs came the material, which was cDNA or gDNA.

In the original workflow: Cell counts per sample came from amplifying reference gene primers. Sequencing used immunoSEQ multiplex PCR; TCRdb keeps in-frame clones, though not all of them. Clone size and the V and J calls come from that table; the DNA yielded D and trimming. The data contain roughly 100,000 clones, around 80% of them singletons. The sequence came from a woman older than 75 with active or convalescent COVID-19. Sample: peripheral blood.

CDR3: CASSPFDSGDVNEQFF. The CDR3 coding sequence is TGTGCCAGCTCACCATTCGATTCAGGGGACGTAAATGAGCAGTTCTTC. The V gene is TRBV18, the J gene TRBJ2-1; tentative D call: TRBD1 (6 bases). Germline CDR1 is KGHSH and CDR2 is LQKENI. The CDR3 runs to 16 residues. Trimming left V 2 bases short and J 7 bases short, with 18 bases between.